Listed here are 27 T cell receptor beta chains from one sample, sequenced in a study of molecular identifiers for immune sequencing clone quantification. TCRdb re-derived calls from the PCR reads in MiXCR, one entry per CDR3 protein. The table shows 600,000 to 650,000 distinct CDR3 sequences, with nearly 20% occurring only once. Sequenced input: naive CD8+ T cells from blood, with Jurkat cell RNA spiked in. The sample's subset: FACS-sorted CD8+CD4-CCR7+CD45RA+ naive T cells. The receptors come from a human donor in good health. Some libraries in this study had Jurkat cell RNA spiked in.

This clonotype was counted at least ten times. This chain links TRBV24-1 with TRBJ2-2; 11 bases align to TRBD2. V lost 2 bases, J lost 2 bases, and 3 bases stayed unmatched. CDR3 length equals 17 residues. CDR1 KGHDR and CDR2 SFDVKD come from the germline V gene. The CDR3 sequence: CATSDWTSGSNTGELFF. The CDR3 nucleotides read TGTGCCACCAGTGATTGGACTAGCGGGTCTAACACCGGGGAGCTGTTTTTT.

Comments on this clonotype: This may be a read error: a much more frequent sequence differs by one nucleotide. J is TRBJ2-1 and V is TRBV30; the D is unclear. The germline V gene has CDR1 GTSNPN and CDR2 SVGIG (reference sequence). This CDR3 is built from 13 residues. As DNA, the CDR3 is TGTGCCTGGAGAGTGAATGGGGAAGAGACCCAGCACTTC. It is translated as CAWRVNGEETQHF.

This sequence joins TRBV3-1 and TRBJ1-2; D gene uncertain. The V gene lost 0 bases and the J gene lost 4 bases, with 12 bases spanning the gap. The CDR3 has 15 residues. Germline V CDR1 and CDR2: LGHDT, YNNKEL (reference sequence). DNA of the CDR3: TGTGCCAGCAGCCAAGATCTAGGACGGTCCTATGGCTACACCTTC. Translation: CASSQDLGRSYGYTF.

Details on this clonotype: Just one base apart from a much larger clone, this may be a read error. The rearrangement uses TRBV25-1 and TRBJ1-1; tentative D call: TRBD1 (6 bases). The V and J ends lost 2 bases and 0 bases respectively, with 16 bases between them. CDR3 length equals 17 residues. Looked up from germline, CDR1 is MGHDK and CDR2 is SYGVNS. The CDR3 sequence is CASSEAAGVNLNTEAFF. The CDR3, as DNA: TGTGCCAGCAGTGAAGCTGCAGGGGTAAATTTGAACACTGAAGCTTTCTTT. The variable domain in full, completed from reference TRBV25-1 and TRBJ1-1, reads EADIYQTPRYLVIGTGKKITLECSQTMGHDKMYWYQQDPGMELHLIHYSYGVNSTEKGDLSSESTVSRIRTEHFPLTLESARPSHTSQYLCASSEAAGVNLNTEAFFGQGTRLTVV.

This clonotype showed up many times. This chain links TRBV6-5 with TRBJ2-1, with TRBD2 matching 8 bases. Germline loops: CDR1 MNHEY, CDR2 SVGAGI. The V gene end was trimmed by 2 bases and the J gene end by 9 bases; junction bases not matched to a gene: 6. The CDR3 extends over 14 amino acids. The CDR3 nucleotides are TGTGCCAGCAGTTACACGGGAGGGCCGCGTGAGCAGTTCTTC. It yields the protein CASSYTGGPREQFF.

This clonotype has a count of ten or more. The J gene is TRBJ2-1, the V gene TRBV12-3 or TRBV12-4; D ambiguous. Trimming stripped 1 base from V and 10 bases from J, with 14 bases between. The CDR3 is 14 residues long. The CDR3 DNA reads TGTGCCAGCAGTTTAGGCCCGGAGCAGCCAGAGCAGTTCTTC. Encoded protein: CASSLGPEQPEQFF.

The chain links TRBV27 to TRBJ2-1; no reliable D call. Germline V gene data show CDR1 as MNHEY and CDR2 as SMNVEV (reference sequence). V lost 8 bases and J 7 bases, leaving 18 bases between the germline ends. The CDR3 is 14 amino acids. The chain's CDR3 is CASRIGVDGNEQFF. In DNA, the CDR3 is TGTGCCAGCCGCATAGGTGTCGATGGGAATGAGCAGTTCTTC.

The sample holds many counts of this clonotype. The rearrangement uses TRBV11-2 and TRBJ2-1; D is uncertain. The V and J ends lost 4 bases and 8 bases respectively, with 9 bases between them. CDR1 is SGHAT, CDR2 FQNNGV, per germline. This CDR3 comprises 12 residues. As DNA, the CDR3 is TGTGCCAGCAGCTCCCTAGTCGATGAGCAGTTCTTC. Amino acid sequence: CASSSLVDEQFF.

The sample holds many counts of this clonotype. J is TRBJ2-1 and V is TRBV11-2, with D hard to call. V shed 3 bases and J shed 10 bases, with 7 bases lying between them. CDR1 is SGHAT, CDR2 FQNNGV, per germline. The CDR3 is 11 residues long. This CDR3 reads CASSFGLEQFF. As DNA, the CDR3 is TGTGCCAGCAGCTTCGGCTTGGAGCAGTTCTTC.

There are many counts of this clonotype. This CDR3 reads CASNLRDRSTGELFF. CDR3 in DNA: TGTGCCAGTAACCTCCGGGACAGGTCCACCGGGGAGCTGTTTTTT. The chain couples TRBV19 to TRBJ2-2; 8 bases are a match to TRBD1. Trimming took 7 bases from V and 4 from J; bases not matched to a gene: 8. Germline V gives CDR1 LNHDA, CDR2 SQIVND (reference sequence). This CDR3 has 15 residues.

This clonotype has a count of ten or more. The chain employs TRBV10-3 and TRBJ2-1, with 8 bases lining up with TRBD2. This CDR3 is built from 16 residues. Germline CDR1 and CDR2: ENHRY and SYGVKD. With 0 bases clipped from V and 5 bases from J, the junction kept 6 bases outside the gene matches. The CDR3 spells CAISESTPAGDNEQFF. The CDR3 nucleotides read TGTGCCATCAGTGAGTCGACTCCAGCGGGGGACAATGAGCAGTTCTTC.

The table lists this clonotype with many counts. The chain is built from TRBV6-6 and TRBJ1-1, with 11 nucleotides matching TRBD1. Trimming cost V 2 bases and J 4 bases; bases outside gene matches: 3. The CDR3 spans 15 residues. The V gene's germline CDR1 is MNHNY and CDR2 SVGAGI (reference sequence). The CDR3 loop is CASSYGTGGITEAFF. The CDR3 DNA follows: TGTGCCAGCAGTTACGGGACAGGGGGGATCACTGAAGCTTTCTTT.

This clonotype has a count of ten or more. This rearrangement joins TRBV28 to TRBJ2-7, with TRBD2 as a possible D gene (5 bases). Per the germline V gene, CDR1 is MDHEN and CDR2 is SYDVKM. Trimming took 4 bases from V and 0 from J, leaving 10 bases between them. This CDR3 contains 14 residues. The CDR3 region is CASSSGVSSYEQYF. The CDR3 nucleotides read TGTGCCAGCAGTTCCGGGGTTAGCTCCTACGAGCAGTACTTC.

A note on this clonotype: A much larger clonotype is one base distant, so this may be a read error. This chain uses TRBV4-2 with TRBJ1-1, with D unclear. The V end lost 3 bases, the J end lost 1 base, and 15 bases lay between the germline ends. The germline V gene encodes CDR1 LGHNA and CDR2 YNFKEQ. The CDR3 extends over 16 amino acids. The CDR3 protein is CASSHPSGRPNTEAFF. CDR3 in DNA: TGTGCCAGCAGCCACCCGTCCGGCAGACCGAACACTGAAGCTTTCTTT.

This clonotype was found a few times. The chain links TRBV7-8 to TRBJ1-5, with a tentative D call TRBD1 (5 bases). CDR3 length: 15 amino acids. Trimming pared 4 bases from V and 0 bases from J, leaving 10 bases between. Germline values: CDR1 SGHVS, CDR2 FQNEAQ. The CDR3 sequence is CASSSTAYSNQPQHF. CDR3 DNA: TGTGCCAGCAGCTCGACAGCCTATAGCAATCAGCCCCAGCATTTT.

This clonotype has just a few counts. The V and J genes are TRBV11-2 and TRBJ2-3, with 14 nucleotides matching TRBD2. There are 17 residues in the CDR3. J lost 5 bases, V lost 5 bases, and 9 bases had no gene match. Germline V gene data show CDR1 as SGHAT and CDR2 as FQNNGV. CDR3 DNA sequence: TGTGCCAGCAGCCTCGGGACTAGCGGGGGAGGGGGAGATACGCAGTATTTT. This sequence encodes CASSLGTSGGGGDTQYF.

Worth noting for this clonotype: With a much larger clone just one base away, this may be a read error. This chain links TRBV7-9 with TRBJ1-2, with D possibly matching TRBD1 (5 bases). Germline V gene data show CDR1 as SEHNR and CDR2 as FQNEAQ (reference sequence). The CDR3 contains 12 residues. The CDR3: CTSSGTDPPPAW. The CDR3 DNA reads TGTACCAGCAGCGGGACGGACCCTCCGCCTGCCTGG.

J is TRBJ1-2 and V is TRBV20-1; D is unresolved. CDR3 length: 13 amino acids. Looked up from germline, CDR1 is DFQATT and CDR2 is SNEGSKA (reference sequence). The V end was cut by 5 bases, the J end by 8 bases, with 18 bases between. DNA of the CDR3: TGCAGTGCTCCCTTTACGGGCAGAGAAGGCTACACCTTC. It specifies CSAPFTGREGYTF.

The chain uses TRBV7-9 and TRBJ1-1; TRBD1 might be the D (6 bases). Trimming left V 4 bases short and J 4 bases short, with 19 bases between. There are 16 residues in the CDR3. Germline V gene data show CDR1 as SEHNR and CDR2 as FQNEAQ (reference sequence). CDR3 loop: CASSSQGGLTGTEAFF. As DNA, the CDR3 is TGTGCCAGCAGCTCTCAAGGGGGGCTCACGGGCACTGAAGCTTTCTTT.

The sample holds a few counts of this clonotype. The V gene is TRBV27, the J gene TRBJ2-1; 8 bases fit TRBD2. The length of the CDR3 is 15 residues. The trim removed 2 bases at V and 4 bases at J, leaving 4 bases unmatched. Germline loops: CDR1 MNHEY, CDR2 SMNVEV (reference sequence). The CDR3 nucleotides are TGTGCCAGCAGTTTAGCACTAGCGGCTTACAATGAGCAGTTCTTC. This encodes CASSLALAAYNEQFF.

With regard to this clonotype: A much more abundant neighbour one base away suggests this may be a read error. V and J are TRBV29-1 and TRBJ2-3, with 7 bases matching TRBD1. Matching the DNA end better, TRBJ1-5 makes the J call doubtful. CDR1 is SQVTM and CDR2 is ANQGSEA in the germline V gene. CDR3 size: 13 residues. CDR3 DNA: TGCAGCGCTGACAGGGCCGACACAGATACGCAGCATTTT. It encodes CSADRADTDTQHF.

This clonotype was detected many times. The V gene is TRBV6-6, the J gene TRBJ2-7, with D possibly matching TRBD2 (5 bases). CDR3 length: 12 residues. Trimming shortened V by 5 bases and J by 6 bases, and 11 bases separated the two germline ends. Per the germline V gene, CDR1 is MNHNY and CDR2 is SVGAGI (reference sequence). The CDR3 DNA reads TGTGCCAGCAGTGAAGCCGGGATCGAGCAGTACTTC. It yields the protein CASSEAGIEQYF.

This clonotype came up many times. The chain links TRBV6-5 to TRBJ2-3; TRBD1 agrees at 8 bases. CDR1 and CDR2 (germline): MNHEY, SVGAGI. V was pared by 7 bases and J by 0 bases, with 9 bases of the junction left unmatched. The CDR3 consists of 16 residues. CDR3 sequence reads: CASKIQGARSTDTQYF. The CDR3, as DNA: TGTGCCAGCAAAATTCAGGGGGCAAGAAGCACAGATACGCAGTATTTT.

In its sample, this clonotype was seen once. Relative to the germline gene, one junction end is altered; a read error may explain this. This chain links TRBV9 with TRBJ1-3, with D tentatively TRBD1 (6 bases). CDR3 size: 15 residues. Germline values: CDR1 SGDLS, CDR2 YYNGEE. The CDR3 DNA reads as TGTGCCAGCAGCGTAGACGGGGGCTCTGGAGACACCATATATTTT. It encodes CASSVDGGSGDTIYF.

In DNA, the CDR3 is TGTGCCAGCAGTTTACCGGGACAGATCAATGAGCAGTTCTTC. This translates into CASSLPGQINEQFF. The chain uses TRBV6-5 and TRBJ2-1, with 7 bases matching TRBD1. The junction had 6 bases not matched to a gene; V was cut back by 4 bases and J by 6 bases. Germline V gene sequence: CDR1 MNHEY, CDR2 SVGAGI. The CDR3 length is 14 residues.

This clonotype was recorded a few times. This rearrangement joins TRBV19 to TRBJ2-5, with D hard to call. Germline CDR1 reads LNHDA; CDR2 reads SQIVND (reference sequence). V lost 3 bases and J lost 1, with 9 bases in between. The CDR3 contains 14 residues. The CDR3 DNA sequence: TGTGCCAGTAGTATCTCTCTGATCCAAGAGACCCAGTACTTC. Translated, it gives CASSISLIQETQYF.

This clonotype was counted ten times or more. The rearrangement joins TRBV4-1 to TRBJ2-3; D unresolved. CDR1 and CDR2 (germline): MGHRA, YSYEKL. The V gene lost 4 bases and the J gene lost 5 bases, with 16 bases spanning the gap. The CDR3 runs 15 residues. CDR3 bases: TGCGCCAGCAGCCCTCAGAGTGGGCCTGGAGATACGCAGTATTTT. Its protein product is CASSPQSGPGDTQYF.